This T cell receptor (beta chain) was documented in a study of T cells in Graves' hyperthyroidism and ophthalmopathy. Whole-study results and caveats: In blood, most of the thyroid clonotypes expanded above 0.001 were also present. The model anticipated ophthalmopathy a median around six months pre-onset.

Patients between 18 and 65 years old had hyperthyroidism, newly diagnosed and lasting under 2 months. The sample of blood was obtained at first hyperthyroidism diagnosis (before any ophthalmopathy symptoms). Concerning this clonotype: No antigen is known for it.

Regions amplified from RNA transcripts were the TCR beta CDR3 regions. A set of HTBI primers served as the primers for a first-round RT-PCR of the TCR CDR3. Each CDR3 protein is one row after TCRdb ran MiXCR on the multiplex PCR reads. The repertoire holds a few hundred thousand distinct CDR3 sequences, with roughly 14% as singletons. Sequencing input: blood. The receptor's source is a woman aged 25 to 39 with Graves' hyperthyroidism that later progressed to Graves' ophthalmopathy.

CDR3 residues: CASSFAGGGEQYF. In DNA form, the CDR3 reads TGTGCCAGCAGTTTCGCGGGGGGGGGGGAGCAGTACTTC. The chain uses TRBV9 and TRBJ2-7; 9 positions agree with TRBD2. Trimming at V came to 5 bases and at J to 7 bases, leaving 7 bases not matched to a gene. The CDR3 runs 13 residues. Germline V lookup: CDR1 SGDLS, CDR2 YYNGEE.